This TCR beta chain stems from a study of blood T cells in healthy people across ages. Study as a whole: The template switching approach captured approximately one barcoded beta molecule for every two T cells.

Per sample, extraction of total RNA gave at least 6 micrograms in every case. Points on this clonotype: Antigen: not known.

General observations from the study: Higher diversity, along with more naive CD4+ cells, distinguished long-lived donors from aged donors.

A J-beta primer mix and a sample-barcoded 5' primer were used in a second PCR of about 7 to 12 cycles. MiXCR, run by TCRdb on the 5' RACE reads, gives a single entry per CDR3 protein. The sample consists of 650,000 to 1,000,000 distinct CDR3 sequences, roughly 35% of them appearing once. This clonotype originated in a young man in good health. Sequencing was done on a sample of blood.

The CDR3 loop is CASSFPGDLSYEQYF. CDR3 nucleotide sequence: TGTGCCAGCAGCTTTCCGGGGGACTTGTCCTACGAGCAGTACTTC. V is TRBV7-9 and J is TRBJ2-7; possible D gene TRBD2, 6 bases. Germline values: CDR1 SEHNR, CDR2 FQNEAQ (reference sequence). V dropped 3 bases and J dropped 1 base, with 13 bases sitting between them. The CDR3 is 15 amino acids.